The 31 T cell receptor beta chains presented below share a single source sample, sequenced in a study of CD8+ T cells in alopecia areata. In each case, RNA was isolated and then reverse transcribed into cDNA as the sequencing template. This table comes from immunoSEQ multiplex PCR, and its TCRdb copy is limited to in-frame clones, with some not included. Found here are about 120,000 clones, no singletons; the ten largest cover around 19%. Sample: lesional skin. Receptor source: a C3H/HeJ mouse with alopecia areata. This strain's MHC haplotype is H2-k.

Worth noting for this clone: Mouse names are used for the genes. The read finishes 4 residues shy of the CDR3 end, and the germline J gene is used to complete it. V usage is TRBV1 and J usage is TRBJ2-5, with D tentatively TRBD2 (5 bases). The CDR3 runs 16 residues. Germline loops: CDR1 NSQYPW, CDR2 LRSPGD (reference sequence). Trimming took 0 bases from V and 0 from J, leaving 10 bases between them. CDR3 bases read: TGCACCTGCAGTGCAGAAGATGGGGTTAACCAAGAC. Its protein product is CTCSAEDGVNQD. The complete CDR3 sequence is CTCSAEDGVNQDTQYF.

Concerning this clone itself: TCRdb lists a protein that is different at residue 13 from the translated DNA; the protein given here uses the DNA translation. The genes and germline here are from mouse. The CDR3 end is not reached by the read, which stops 3 residues before it; the germline J gene fills it in. V usage is TRBV13-3 and J usage is TRBJ1-6, with 7 bases that match TRBD1. TRBJ1-6 is an open reading frame whose function is uncertain. The CDR3 extends over 16 amino acids. V lost 3 bases, J lost 7 bases, and 10 bases stayed unmatched. Germline lookup yields CDR1 NNHDY and CDR2 SYVADS. CDR3 amino acids: CASSAPGGGENSPLYF. The sequenced part of the CDR3 DNA is TGTGCCAGCAGTGCACCAGGGGGAGGAGAGAATTCGCCC.

A word on this clone: All gene names here are mouse names. The read ends 4 residues early relative to the CDR3; the germline J gene fills the gap. This rearrangement joins TRBV31 to TRBJ2-1, with TRBD1 matching 9 bases. V lost 3 bases, J lost 4 bases, and 4 bases stayed unmatched. This CDR3 has 14 amino acids. Germline lookup yields CDR1 GKSSPN and CDR2 SITVG. CDR3 region: CAWSRDRVYAEQFF. CDR3 DNA (partial): TGTGCCTGGAGCCGGGACAGGGTGTATGCT.

This clone was observed many times. The listed genes are named as in mouse. The read comes to an end 4 residues before the CDR3 does, leaving the germline J gene to fill in the end. The V gene is TRBV1, the J gene TRBJ2-7; 8 bases match TRBD2. The V segment lost 0 bases and the J segment 2 bases; nucleotides outside the gene matches: 15. Germline values: CDR1 NSQYPW, CDR2 LRSPGD (reference sequence). CDR3 length equals 19 residues. Here the CDR3 reads CTCSADPPRSGGAPYEQYF. The CDR3 bases that were read are TGCACCTGCAGTGCAGATCCCCCTCGGAGCGGGGGGGCCCCCTAT.

This clone was detected only a few times. Genes here carry mouse names. The read gets to within 4 residues of the CDR3 end, and the germline J gene fills in the rest. The J gene is TRBJ2-4, the V gene TRBV17; perhaps TRBD2 as D (6 bases). The CDR3 consists of 16 residues. From germline, CDR1 is MNHDT and CDR2 YYDKIL. The V end lost 6 bases, the J end lost 1 base, and 17 bases lay between the germline ends. The CDR3 here is CASSLSGGGGQNTLYF. Partial CDR3 DNA: TGTGCTAGCAGCCTGAGTGGGGGAGGGGGTCAAAAC.

As for this clone: Genes and germline are mouse. CDR3 DNA, as far as it was read: TGTGCCAGCAGTATATTGGGGACTGGGGGTGACTATGCT. This translates into CASSILGTGGDYA. The CDR3, in full, reads CASSILGTGGDYAEQFF. The rearrangement links TRBV19 to TRBJ2-1; TRBD2 matches at 11 bases. The read halts 4 residues ahead of the CDR3 end, with the missing end drawn from the germline J gene. Germline CDR1 and CDR2: FNHDT and SITEND (reference sequence). The CDR3 has 17 amino acids. V trimming: 1 base; J trimming: 2 bases; junction bases outside the gene matches: 5.

This clone was counted between two and nine times. Genes here carry mouse names. The sequenced fragment ends 4 residues before the CDR3 boundary, so the rest is inferred from the germline J gene. The J gene is TRBJ2-3, the V gene TRBV19; D not resolved. The germline gives CDR1 FNHDT, CDR2 SITEND (reference sequence). V was pared by 2 bases and J by 0 bases, with 7 bases between. The CDR3 covers 14 residues. This CDR3 reads CASSMAQSAETLYF. Incomplete CDR3 DNA: TGTGCCAGCAGTATGGCACAGAGTGCAGAA.

About this clone itself: The gene names given are mouse names. The read comes to an end 4 residues before the CDR3 does, leaving the germline J gene to fill in the end. The chain recombines TRBV17 with TRBJ2-7; D possibly corresponds to TRBD1 (6 bases). Trimming left V 4 bases short and J 3 bases short, with 7 bases between. Germline CDR1 MNHDT, CDR2 YYDKIL. This CDR3 comprises 12 residues. CDR3 in amino acids: CASSTGVYEQYF. CDR3 bases read: TGTGCTAGCAGTACAGGGGTCTAT.

As for this clone: The genes and germline here are from mouse. The DNA ends 4 residues before the CDR3 does, and the rest of the CDR3 is filled in from the germline J gene. V usage is TRBV13-3 and J usage is TRBJ2-2, with 7 bases that match TRBD1. The CDR3 consists of 15 residues. With V trimmed by 1 base and J by 4 bases, 4 bases remained unmatched. Per the germline V gene, CDR1 is NNHDY and CDR2 is SYVADS. The CDR3 is CASSDSDRTTGQLYF. CDR3 bases read: TGTGCCAGCAGTGATTCGGACAGGACCACCGGG.

This clone showed up many times. All gene names here are mouse names. The DNA ends 4 residues before the CDR3 does, and the rest of the CDR3 is filled in from the germline J gene. This chain connects TRBV13-2 to TRBJ2-1; 7 nucleotides match TRBD2. The CDR3 contains 15 residues. The germline V gene has CDR1 NNHNN and CDR2 SYGAGS (reference sequence). V dropped 3 bases and J dropped 3; count of bases not matched to a gene: 6. The CDR3 reads CASGATGAPYAEQFF. The CDR3 bases that were read are TGTGCCAGCGGTGCAACTGGGGCCCCCTATGCT.

This clone was detected a few times. Mouse germline and gene names are used. The read ends 4 residues before the CDR3 terminus; that terminus is restored from the germline J gene. This chain links TRBV1 with TRBJ2-1, with 10 bases fitting TRBD1. Per germline, CDR1 NSQYPW and CDR2 LRSPGD (reference sequence). The CDR3 spans 14 residues. The CDR3 region is CTCRSGTGEAEQFF. The part of the CDR3 DNA that was read is TGCACCTGCAGGTCCGGGACAGGGGAGGCT.

Of note for this clone: Mouse gene names apply. The DNA ends 4 residues before the CDR3 does, and the rest of the CDR3 is filled in from the germline J gene. This chain connects TRBV13-3 to TRBJ2-3; the D gene is possibly TRBD1 (5 bases). The CDR3 totals 14 residues. CDR1 is NNHDY and CDR2 is SYVADS in the germline V gene. The CDR3: CASSDDPGLETLYF. The CDR3 bases that were read are TGTGCCAGCAGTGATGACCCAGGGTTAGAA.

Regarding this clone: The germline and genes are mouse ones. The read terminates 4 residues before the CDR3 end, so the remaining end is supplied by the germline J gene. This rearrangement joins TRBV19 to TRBJ1-1; perhaps TRBD1 as D (5 bases). Trimming removed 6 bases at V and 3 bases at J, with 9 bases between. The CDR3 covers 12 residues. Germline V gene data show CDR1 as FNHDT and CDR2 as SITEND (reference sequence). The covered CDR3 bases are TGTGCCAGCATTGGCAGGGACACA. As protein: CASIGRDT. The complete CDR3 reads CASIGRDTEVFF.

This clone was counted a few times. Germline and genes: mouse. The CDR3 is cut off 4 residues early in the read; its end comes from the germline J gene. The chain has TRBV13-3 and TRBJ2-1; TRBD1 matches at 9 bases. Trimming removed 0 bases from V and 5 bases from J; junction bases left unmatched: 3. The CDR3 is made up of 15 amino acids. Per germline, CDR1 NNHDY and CDR2 SYVADS. Partial CDR3 DNA: TGTGCCAGCAGTGATGTAGGGGACAGGGATGCT. It codes for CASSDVGDRDA. The full CDR3 protein is CASSDVGDRDAEQFF.

Notes on this clone: Mouse germline and gene names are used. The read terminates 4 residues before the CDR3 end, so the remaining end is supplied by the germline J gene. This sequence joins TRBV13-3 and TRBJ1-1, with TRBD1 as a possible D gene (5 bases). Between the trimmed V and J ends, which lost 5 bases and 1 base, there was a span of 12 bases. The CDR3 covers 14 residues. Germline lookup yields CDR1 NNHDY and CDR2 SYVADS. This CDR3 is CASSAGQGNTEVFF. The sequenced CDR3 bases are TGTGCCAGCAGCGCAGGGCAGGGGAACACA.

This clone was detected ten times or more. Gene names and germline match the mouse. Read sequence stops 4 residues before the CDR3 end, and the germline J gene provides the missing end. The rearrangement uses TRBV13-3 and TRBJ2-7; 8 nucleotides match TRBD1. The CDR3 contains 11 residues. Per the germline V gene, CDR1 is NNHDY and CDR2 is SYVADS. CDR3 amino acids: CATLDRDEQYF. The CDR3 DNA, read in part, is TGTGCCACCCTGGACAGGGAT.

A note on this clone: The gene names given are mouse names. From the germline J gene comes the end of the CDR3, since the read stops 4 residues before it. V and J are TRBV1 and TRBJ2-4, with 10 positions matching TRBD2. The V gene end was trimmed by 0 bases and the J gene end by 2 bases; junction bases not matched to a gene: 5. This CDR3 comprises 17 residues. Germline assignment: CDR1 NSQYPW and CDR2 LRSPGD (reference sequence). This CDR3 is CTCSADPGGADQNTLYF. The CDR3 bases that were read are TGCACCTGCAGTGCAGATCCTGGGGGGGCTGATCAAAAC.

This clone was detected a few times. There is a difference at residue 12 between the TCRdb protein and the DNA translation, so the protein given here was translated from the DNA. Gene names follow the mouse nomenclature. The read terminates 3 residues before the CDR3 end, so the remaining end is supplied by the germline J gene. The V call is TRBV1, the J call TRBJ1-3; D uncertain. The CDR3 runs to 15 residues. V lost 3 bases and J lost 0, with 9 bases in between. Germline lookup yields CDR1 NSQYPW and CDR2 LRSPGD (reference sequence). CDR3 bases read: TGCACCTGCAGTGCGCACATCCCTTCTGGAAATACG. This gives the protein CTCSAHIPSGNT. In full, the CDR3 reads CTCSAHIPSGNTLYF.

This clone was seen a few times. Germline and genes here are mouse. The CDR3 end lies 4 residues beyond the end of the read and is filled in from the germline J gene. The chain carries TRBV1 and TRBJ2-3; TRBD2 matches 8 bases. With 7 bases clipped from V and 0 bases from J, the junction kept 6 bases outside the gene matches. CDR1 is NSQYPW, CDR2 LRSPGD, per germline (reference sequence). The CDR3 is made up of 15 amino acids. The CDR3 sequence: CTCTRLGTSAETLYF. The CDR3 DNA, read in part, is TGCACCTGCACCAGACTGGGGACTAGTGCAGAA.

This clone was seen more than once but under ten times. Mouse gene names and germline throughout. The CDR3 loop reads CASGEDWGGGNQDTQYF. The sequenced CDR3 bases are TGTGCCAGCGGTGAAGACTGGGGGGGCGGTAACCAAGAC. This chain joins TRBV13-2 and TRBJ2-5, with 12 bases aligning to TRBD2. The CDR3 end is not reached by the read, which stops 4 residues before it; the germline J gene fills it in. Losses at the gene ends were 2 bases for V and 0 bases for J; bases not matched to a gene: 4. Germline CDR1 reads NNHNN; CDR2 reads SYGAGS (reference sequence). The CDR3 runs 17 residues.

This clone was recorded a few times. The genes are named according to mouse. The read terminates 4 residues before the CDR3 end, so the remaining end is supplied by the germline J gene. V and J are TRBV19 and TRBJ1-4; D ambiguous. This CDR3 spans 14 amino acids. Germline V CDR1 and CDR2: FNHDT, SITEND (reference sequence). The CDR3 region is CASSITATSERLFF. The sequenced CDR3 bases are TGTGCCAGCAGTATCACAGCCACCAGCGAA.

This clone was recorded at least ten times. The gene names given are mouse names. The read ends 4 residues before the CDR3 terminus; that terminus is restored from the germline J gene. This rearrangement joins TRBV1 to TRBJ2-1; unclear D gene. This CDR3 is 15 amino acids long. Looked up from germline, CDR1 is NSQYPW and CDR2 is LRSPGD (reference sequence). Trimming left V 0 bases short and J 1 base short, with 7 bases between. The sequenced part of the CDR3 DNA is TGCACCTGCAGTGCAGATCCCAGAAACTATGCT. Translation: CTCSADPRNYA. In full, the CDR3 reads CTCSADPRNYAEQFF.

This clone was recorded a few times. Gene names and germline refer to mouse. The read terminates 4 residues ahead of where the CDR3 ends, so the germline J gene completes it. This sequence joins TRBV1 and TRBJ2-7, with TRBD2 identical over 10 bases. Germline values: CDR1 NSQYPW, CDR2 LRSPGD (reference sequence). The CDR3 sequence is 15 residues long. The DNA read from the CDR3 is TGCACCTGCAGTGCACGGGACTGGGGTCTATAT. It encodes CTCSARDWGLY. The CDR3, in full, reads CTCSARDWGLYEQYF.

This clone was picked up many times. Gene names are mouse gene names. The read terminates 4 residues before the CDR3 end, so the remaining end is supplied by the germline J gene. The chain combines TRBV13-3 with TRBJ1-2; 8 bases are shared with TRBD1. CDR1 NNHDY and CDR2 SYVADS come from the germline V gene. The trim removed 4 bases at V and 0 bases at J, leaving 2 bases unmatched. The CDR3 is 14 amino acids. The covered CDR3 bases are TGTGCCAGCAGTCCCAGGGGGCCAAACTCC. Its protein is CASSPRGPNS. The whole CDR3 is CASSPRGPNSDYTF.

This clone came up many times. All gene names here are mouse names. The read falls 4 residues short of the CDR3 end, and the missing part is taken from the germline J gene. V and J are TRBV13-3 and TRBJ2-7; 7 bases align to TRBD1. This CDR3 comprises 13 residues. In germline, CDR1 is NNHDY, CDR2 SYVADS. The CDR3 DNA, read in part, is TGTGCCAGCAGTGATCGACAGGGTGAT. It translates to CASSDRQGD. The whole CDR3 sequence reads CASSDRQGDEQYF.

As concerns this clone: Gene and germline names: mouse. The CDR3 end is not reached by the read, which stops 4 residues before it; the germline J gene fills it in. The V and J genes are TRBV5 and TRBJ2-5; 7 bases are a match to TRBD1. CDR3 size: 15 residues. Germline V gives CDR1 LGHNA, CDR2 YNLKQL (reference sequence). The V segment lost 1 base and the J segment 1 base; nucleotides outside the gene matches: 2. Incomplete CDR3 DNA: TGTGCCAGCAGCCAAGCGACAGGGTACCAAGAC. Translation: CASSQATGYQD. The CDR3 reads in full as CASSQATGYQDTQYF.

The table lists this clone with a few counts. The protein recorded in TCRdb does not match the translated DNA at residue 10; the protein presented here comes from translating the DNA. Germline and genes here are mouse. Read sequence stops 3 residues before the CDR3 end, and the germline J gene provides the missing end. The chain recombines TRBV1 with TRBJ1-6; D gene unclear. TRBJ1-6 is an ORF; its function is uncertain. The CDR3 is 13 amino acids. Germline V CDR1 and CDR2: NSQYPW, LRSPGD (reference sequence). V was cut by 0 bases and J by 10 bases, with 7 bases left in between. The sequenced CDR3 bases are TGCACCTGCAGTGCAGATCGACAATCGCCC. Translated, it gives CTCSADRQSP. The entire CDR3 sequence reads CTCSADRQSPLYF.

Only a few counts were recorded for this clone. Gene names and germline match the mouse. CDR3 loop: CTCSADVGQDSAETLYF. CDR3 DNA (partial): TGCACCTGCAGTGCAGATGTGGGACAGGATAGTGCAGAA. The chain links TRBV1 to TRBJ2-3; 8 bases align to TRBD1. The CDR3 end falls 4 residues outside the read, so it is completed with the germline J gene. V shed 0 bases, J shed 0 bases, and the junction held 5 bases outside the gene matches. This CDR3 contains 17 residues. Germline CDR1 and CDR2: NSQYPW and LRSPGD (reference sequence). Looking up the rest from reference TRBV1 and TRBJ2-3 gives the full variable domain: VTLLEQNPRWRLVPRGQAVNLRCILKNSQYPWMSWYQQDLQKQLQWLFTLRSPGDKEVKSLPGADYLATRVTDTELRLQVANMSQGRTLYCTCSADVGQDSAETLYFGSGTRLTVL.

In regard to this clone: Gene names follow the mouse nomenclature. The missing CDR3 end, 4 residues past where the read stops, is filled in from the germline J gene. This chain connects TRBV19 to TRBJ2-3, with TRBD1 identical over 7 bases. This CDR3 region has 16 residues. Germline trimming cut 4 bases from V and 2 bases from J; bases unmatched to any gene: 10. Germline loops: CDR1 FNHDT, CDR2 SITEND (reference sequence). CDR3 loop: CASSPPDRFVAETLYF. The DNA read from the CDR3 is TGTGCCAGCAGTCCCCCGGACAGGTTTGTTGCAGAA.

In the case of this clone: Mouse gene names apply. The CDR3 loop reads CASSRGTGNSDYTF. The DNA read from the CDR3 is TGTGCTAGCAGTAGAGGGACAGGGAACTCC. The chain carries TRBV17 and TRBJ1-2; 8 nucleotides align to TRBD1. The read halts 4 residues ahead of the CDR3 end, with the missing end drawn from the germline J gene. Germline V gene sequence: CDR1 MNHDT, CDR2 YYDKIL. The V segment lost 1 base and the J segment 2 bases; nucleotides outside the gene matches: 0. The CDR3 covers 14 residues. Based on the CDR3 plus reference TRBV17 and TRBJ1-2, the full variable domain is DTTVKQNPRYKLARVGKPVNLICSQTMNHDTMYWYQKKPNQAPKLLLFYYDKILNREADTFEKFQSSRPNNSFCSLYIGSAGLEYSAMYLCASSRGTGNSDYTFGSGTRLLVI.

In this sample, this clone turned up a few times. TCRdb lists a protein that is different at residue 12 from the translated DNA; the protein given here uses the DNA translation. The germline and genes are mouse ones. The read finishes 3 residues shy of the CDR3 end, and the germline J gene is used to complete it. The chain links TRBV13-3 to TRBJ1-3, with 12 bases that match TRBD1. CDR1 is NNHDY, CDR2 SYVADS, per germline. Trimming removed 6 bases from V and 4 bases from J; junction bases left unmatched: 5. The CDR3 sequence is 15 residues long. CDR3 sequence: CASTGGQGAGNTLYF. Partial CDR3 DNA: TGTGCCAGCACCGGGGGACAGGGGGCGGGAAATACG. Looking up the rest from reference TRBV13-3 and TRBJ1-3 gives the full variable domain: EAAVTQSPRSKVAVTGGKVTLSCHQTNNHDYMYWYRQDTGHGLRLIHYSYVADSTEKGDIPDGYKASRPSQENFSLILELASLSQTAVYFCASTGGQGAGNTLYFGEGSRLIVV.